Presented here are 13 T cell receptor beta chains from one specimen sequenced in a study of T cell repertoires in cytomegalovirus infection. MiXCR was run by TCRdb on the reads, yielding one entry per CDR3 protein. The data contain some 450,000 distinct CDR3 sequences, around 32% of them singletons. The source material was PBMCs. All receptors derive from a human donor in good health (CMV status not recorded). Some clones in this sample may be carry-over from other donors' samples.

This clonotype was seen a few times. The chain recombines TRBV12-3 or TRBV12-4 with TRBJ2-7; 10 positions agree with TRBD1. The V segment lost 6 bases and the J segment 6 bases; nucleotides outside the gene matches: 5. The length of the CDR3 is 13 residues. CDR3 amino acids: CASRSDRGREQYF. The CDR3, as DNA: TGTGCCAGCAGATCCGACAGGGGGCGCGAGCAGTACTTC.

On this clonotype itself: The junction and the germline gene differ at one end; a read error may be behind it. The chain has TRBV27 and TRBJ2-5, with 8 nucleotides matching TRBD2. This CDR3 spans 14 amino acids. Germline loops: CDR1 MNHEY, CDR2 SMNVEV (reference sequence). CDR3: CARSLAGSQETQYF. As DNA, the CDR3 is TGTGCCCGCAGTTTAGCGGGGAGCCAAGAGACCCAGTACTTC.

Comment on this clonotype: One junction end does not reproduce the germline sequence, and a read error may be involved. The chain joins TRBV7-9 to TRBJ1-1, with D unresolved. Germline V CDR1 and CDR2: SEHNR, FQNEAQ (reference sequence). This CDR3 has 12 residues. CDR3 nucleotide sequence: TGTGCAAGCAGCTTAGATCCCGGGAAAGATTTCTTT. Protein: CASSLDPGKDFF.

This clonotype was recorded many times. The chain recombines TRBV7-2 with TRBJ1-1, with a possible D match to TRBD1 (5 bases). Trimming pared 1 base from V and 7 bases from J, leaving 13 bases between. Germline V gives CDR1 SGHTA, CDR2 FQGNSA. The CDR3 has 14 residues. The CDR3 here is CASSLDGRGLEAFF. CDR3 coding DNA: TGTGCCAGCAGCTTAGATGGGAGGGGACTTGAAGCTTTCTTT. The full variable domain, its missing parts supplied by reference TRBV7-2 and TRBJ1-1, is GAGVSQSPSNKVTEKGKDVELRCDPISGHTALYWYRQSLGQGLEFLIYFQGNSAPDKSGLPSDRFSAERTGGSVSTLTIQRTQQEDSAVYLCASSLDGRGLEAFFGQGTRLTVV.

This chain joins TRBV4-1 and TRBJ2-7, with D possibly being TRBD2 (6 bases). The V end was cut by 2 bases, the J end by 3 bases, with 14 bases between. The CDR3 contains 15 residues. Germline lookup yields CDR1 MGHRA and CDR2 YSYEKL. CDR3 residues: CASSQSVSGNYEQYF. CDR3 nucleotide sequence: TGCGCCAGCAGCCAAAGTGTTAGCGGAAACTACGAGCAGTACTTC.

The chain uses TRBV19 and TRBJ1-2; TRBD1 might be the D (5 bases). CDR1 LNHDA and CDR2 SQIVND come from the germline V gene (reference sequence). The CDR3 totals 18 residues. V gave up 3 bases and J gave up 5 bases, with 25 bases separating them. The CDR3 protein is CASSIGPGVMAPKYGYTF. CDR3 sequence (DNA): TGTGCCAGTAGTATTGGACCGGGGGTCATGGCCCCAAAGTATGGCTACACCTTC.

This clonotype has just a few counts. The rearrangement joins TRBV7-9 to TRBJ1-2, with D uncertain. The CDR3 runs to 14 residues. The V gene's germline CDR1 is SEHNR and CDR2 FQNEAQ (reference sequence). V was cut by 3 bases and J by 4 bases, with 12 bases left in between. CDR3 sequence (DNA): TGTGCCAGCAGCTTCTTCGGGAGTGGCTATGGCTACACCTTC. This sequence encodes CASSFFGSGYGYTF.

The table lists this clonotype with a few counts. This sequence joins TRBV6-6 and TRBJ1-5, with D tentatively TRBD1 (5 bases). The CDR3 runs 14 residues. The germline V gene has CDR1 MNHNY and CDR2 SVGAGI (reference sequence). The V end was cut by 6 bases, the J end by 0 bases, with 9 bases between. The CDR3 is CASSDSNSNQPQHF. In DNA form, the CDR3 reads TGTGCCAGCAGCGACAGCAATAGCAATCAGCCCCAGCATTTT.

This clonotype showed up many times. V gene TRBV7-8 combines with J gene TRBJ1-2; D possibly corresponds to TRBD1 (6 bases). The CDR3 is 13 amino acids. The V gene's germline CDR1 is SGHVS and CDR2 FQNEAQ. The V end was cut by 4 bases, the J end by 10 bases, with 16 bases between. The CDR3 protein is CASSSTGREVYTF. CDR3 sequence (DNA): TGTGCCAGCAGCTCTACAGGGCGTGAAGTCTACACCTTC.

The chain combines TRBV29-1 with TRBJ2-1, with D perhaps matching TRBD2 (5 bases). This CDR3 is built from 13 residues. V dropped 3 bases and J dropped 8 bases, with 14 bases sitting between them. Germline CDR1 reads SQVTM; CDR2 reads ANQGSEA. CDR3 sequence: CSVERCLGDEQFF. In DNA form, the CDR3 reads TGCAGCGTTGAGCGGTGTCTGGGAGATGAGCAGTTCTTC.

As concerns this clonotype: The conserved phenylalanine or tryptophan is not found at the CDR3 terminus, so this likely reflects a read error. This rearrangement joins TRBV7-6 to TRBJ1-4; TRBD1 might be the D (5 bases). The CDR3 spans 12 residues. V shed 5 bases and J shed 10 bases, with 11 bases lying between them. Germline V gene data show CDR1 as SGHVS and CDR2 as FNYEAQ. The CDR3 DNA is TGTGCCAGCAGCGCCGGGACCGGAAAACTGTTTTTG. Translating gives CASSAGTGKLFL.

The chain employs TRBV20-1 and TRBJ1-5; no firm D call. Germline-derived CDR1 and CDR2 are DFQATT and SNEGSKA (reference sequence). Trimming took 0 bases from V and 7 from J, leaving 7 bases between them. This CDR3 contains 12 residues. This chain's CDR3 is CSARDGRQPQHF. The CDR3 coding sequence is TGCAGTGCTAGAGATGGAAGACAGCCCCAGCATTTT.

This clonotype was seen repeatedly, ten times or more. This chain's CDR3 is CASSLGTSGEETQYF. CDR3 DNA sequence: TGTGCCAGCAGCTTAGGGACTAGCGGGGAAGAGACCCAGTACTTC. The V and J genes are TRBV7-6 and TRBJ2-5; 12 positions match TRBD2. CDR1 and CDR2 (germline): SGHVS, FNYEAQ. Trimming cost V 1 base and J 3 bases; bases outside gene matches: 0. CDR3 size: 15 residues.